Sequencing of this TCR beta chain was carried out in a study of regulatory T cells in long-lasting Graves disease. This clonotype was detected only a few times. Its antigen is still unknown. Library construction for TCR beta used iRepertoire HTBI primers and Arm-PCR of CDR3 regions. Each CDR3 protein gets one entry after TCRdb re-called the multiplex PCR reads with MiXCR. The data show fewer than 450,000 distinct CDR3 sequences, with about 15% seen just once and about 8.3% held by the top ten. Findings of the study overall: Having few samples may have compromised the accuracy.

This CDR3 has 14 residues. CDR1 and CDR2 from the germline V gene are SGHKS and YYEKEE (reference sequence). V trimming: 4 bases; J trimming: 4 bases; junction bases outside the gene matches: 4. Indicated time point: newly diagnosed GD, antithyroid drugs for less than 3 months. Preparation of the TCR library used RNA extracted from PBMCs. The sample was also linked to a second study, of T cells in Graves' hyperthyroidism and ophthalmopathy.

The sample here was peripheral blood mononuclear cells (PBMCs), taken at new diagnosis, from a patient treated with antithyroid drugs. This chain uses TRBV5-5 with TRBJ2-5; 10 bases agree with TRBD1. This receptor was taken from a woman in her 40s with Graves disease. CDR3 residues: CASSPRQGAETQYF. Written as DNA, the CDR3 is TGTGCCAGCAGCCCGAGACAGGGGGCAGAGACCCAGTACTTC.